The clone carrying this T cell receptor beta chain was detected only a few times. Between the trimmed V and J ends, which lost 3 bases and 0 bases, there was a span of 14 bases. The CDR3 sequence is 17 residues long. The germline CDR1 and CDR2 sequences are KGHDR and SFDVKD. This entry comes from a study of blood T cells in healthy people across ages. Through a sample-barcoded 5' primer and a J-beta primer mix, a second PCR was run for roughly 6 to 11 cycles. At least 2.5 million CDR3-containing paired-end reads were obtained per sample. TCRdb re-called the 5' RACE reads with MiXCR, one entry per CDR3 protein. The sample shows around 1,900,000 distinct CDR3 sequences, about two fifths of them seen only once.

The receptor was derived from a human donor in good health. Source material: blood. The chain is built from TRBV24-1 and TRBJ2-1; weak D call: TRBD1 (5 bases). The CDR3 loop is CATSDPQGFYSYNEQFF. The CDR3 DNA is TGTGCCACCAGTGATCCTCAGGGATTTTACTCCTACAATGAGCAGTTCTTC.